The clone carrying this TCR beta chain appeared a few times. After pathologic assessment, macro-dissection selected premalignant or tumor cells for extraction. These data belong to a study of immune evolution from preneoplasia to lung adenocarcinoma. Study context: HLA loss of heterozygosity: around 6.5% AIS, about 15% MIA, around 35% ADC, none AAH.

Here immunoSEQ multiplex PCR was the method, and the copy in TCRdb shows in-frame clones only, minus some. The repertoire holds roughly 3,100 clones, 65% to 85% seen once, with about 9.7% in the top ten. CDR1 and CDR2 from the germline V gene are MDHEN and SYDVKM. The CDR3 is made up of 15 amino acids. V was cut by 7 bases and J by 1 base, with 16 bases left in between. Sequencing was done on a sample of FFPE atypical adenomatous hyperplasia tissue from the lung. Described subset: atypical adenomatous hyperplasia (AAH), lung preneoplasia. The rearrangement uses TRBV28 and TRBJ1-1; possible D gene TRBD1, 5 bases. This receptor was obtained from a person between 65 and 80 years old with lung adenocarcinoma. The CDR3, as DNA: TGTGCCAGCACCCCAACCGGGGGGTGGAACACTGAAGCTTTCTTT. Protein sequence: CASTPTGGWNTEAFF.